These 11 T cell receptor beta chains came from one sample sequenced in a study of T cells after posttransplantation cyclophosphamide. Here immunoSEQ multiplex PCR was the method, and the copy in TCRdb shows in-frame clones only, minus some. The sample holds about 17,000 clones; less than 85% are singletons and the top ten take 25% to 30%. Methotrexate plus calcineurin inhibitor accompanied controls' myeloablative marrow transplants; sampling was 1 year later. The material sequenced was PBMCs, taken after allogeneic stem cell transplant with calcineurin inhibitor and methotrexate. Receptors were obtained from a female patient aged 18-30 years who received an allogeneic stem cell transplant from an unrelated donor, was CMV-positive, and had acute and chronic GVHD. Among the T cells, some may be from the graft donor.

This clone was counted a single time. The rearrangement uses TRBV27 and TRBJ2-7; D not certain. This CDR3 is built from 11 residues. V dropped 3 bases and J dropped 7 bases, with 7 bases sitting between them. The germline CDR1 and CDR2 sequences are MNHEY and SMNVEV (reference sequence). The CDR3 DNA is TGTGCCAGCAGTTTTGGCCCTGAGCAGTACTTC. This encodes CASSFGPEQYF.

J is TRBJ2-5 and V is TRBV7-9, with TRBD2 identical over 9 bases. The better agreement between TRBJ2-7 and the DNA end casts doubt on the J call. The CDR3 contains 15 residues. Germline CDR1 reads SEHNR; CDR2 reads FQNEAQ (reference sequence). CDR3 region: CASSASGASGNEQYF. DNA for the CDR3: TGTGCCAGCAGTGCCAGTGGGGCTAGCGGGAACGAGCAGTACTTC.

The chain combines TRBV19 with TRBJ1-1; D is unresolved. Trimming took off 0 bases at V and 8 bases at J, with 10 bases between the two ends. The CDR3 has 13 residues. Germline V gives CDR1 LNHDA, CDR2 SQIVND (reference sequence). CDR3 DNA sequence: TGTGCCAGTAGTATAGATCTTGGAGGGGAAGCTTTCTTT. Amino acid sequence: CASSIDLGGEAFF.

The chain recombines TRBV5-4 with TRBJ1-2; 7 bases align to TRBD1. Losses at the gene ends were 0 bases for V and 0 bases for J; bases not matched to a gene: 8. CDR1 and CDR2 from the germline V gene are SGHNT and YYREEE (reference sequence). This CDR3 is 17 amino acids long. CDR3 nucleotide sequence: TGTGCCAGCAGCTTGGGGGGGCAGGGGGTCGCTAACTATGGCTACACCTTC. Translating gives CASSLGGQGVANYGYTF.

The chain recombines TRBV30 with TRBJ1-2; 7 nucleotides line up with TRBD1. Germline V gene data show CDR1 as GTSNPN and CDR2 as SVGIG (reference sequence). The CDR3 totals 16 residues. After removal of 0 bases from V and 4 bases from J, the junction contained 11 bases not matched to a gene. DNA of the CDR3: TGTGCCTGGAGTGTAGGCTCCAGACAGGGCAGCTATGGCTACACCTTC. This gives the protein CAWSVGSRQGSYGYTF. Together with reference TRBV30 and TRBJ1-2, the CDR3 gives the full variable domain: SQTIHQWPATLVQPVGSPLSLECTVEGTSNPNLYWYRQAAGRGLQLLFYSVGIGQISSEVPQNLSASRPQDRQFILSSKKLLLSDSGFYLCAWSVGSRQGSYGYTFGSGTRLTVV.

The V and J genes are TRBV5-1 and TRBJ2-3, with TRBD2 matching 11 bases. The CDR3 is made up of 14 amino acids. CDR1 is SGHRS and CDR2 is YFSETQ in the germline V gene. V dropped 4 bases and J dropped 5; count of bases not matched to a gene: 3. This CDR3 is CASSAGLAEDTQYF. In DNA form, the CDR3 reads TGCGCCAGCAGCGCGGGACTAGCGGAAGATACGCAGTATTTT.

In this sample, this clone turned up once. V gene TRBV6-1 combines with J gene TRBJ2-1, with TRBD2 matching over 12 bases. The CDR3 covers 13 residues. Germline V gene data show CDR1 as MNHNS and CDR2 as SASEGT. After removal of 6 bases from V and 10 bases from J, the junction contained 4 bases not matched to a gene. The CDR3 loop reads CASSQLAGGEQFF. The CDR3 DNA sequence: TGTGCCAGCAGCCAACTAGCGGGAGGAGAGCAGTTCTTC.

The chain employs TRBV12-5 and TRBJ2-3; TRBD1 aligns across 8 bases. The germline V gene has CDR1 LGHNT and CDR2 FRNRAP. This CDR3 comprises 16 residues. The ends lost 5 bases at V and 5 bases at J; junction bases unmatched: 12. DNA for the CDR3: TGTGCTAGTGGTCTGGGGACAGGCGTGTGGGGAGATACGCAGTATTTT. Protein product: CASGLGTGVWGDTQYF.

This clone has only one observation. The chain is built from TRBV7-9 and TRBJ2-2; a possible D gene is TRBD1 (5 bases). The CDR3 contains 15 residues. The ends were cut back, 5 bases at V and 3 bases at J, with 13 bases in the middle. Germline assignment: CDR1 SEHNR and CDR2 FQNEAQ (reference sequence). Here the CDR3 reads CASSVGQGDTGELFF. The CDR3 coding sequence is TGTGCCAGCAGCGTTGGACAAGGAGACACCGGGGAGCTGTTTTTT.

The chain carries TRBV15 and TRBJ2-7, with 7 positions matching TRBD1. Germline V gives CDR1 LNHNV, CDR2 YYDKDF (reference sequence). The CDR3 spans 17 residues. V shed 3 bases, J shed 1 base, and the junction held 12 bases outside the gene matches. Written as DNA, the CDR3 is TGTGCCACCAGCAGGACAATAGGGGGCCGACCTTCCTACGAGCAGTACTTC. This encodes CATSRTIGGRPSYEQYF.

V and J are TRBV19 and TRBJ1-1; D unclear. Trimming removed 2 bases from V and 2 bases from J, with 15 bases in between. Germline loops: CDR1 LNHDA, CDR2 SQIVND (reference sequence). The CDR3 has 16 residues. The CDR3, as DNA: TGTGCCAGTAGTATACCCCGGGTAGCGGGTAACACTGAAGCTTTCTTT. Translation: CASSIPRVAGNTEAFF.